The clone carrying this T cell receptor beta chain was recorded only once. This entry belongs to a study of blood T cell repertoires in COVID-19. Study summary: The United States, Italy and Spain provided the acute and convalescent COVID-19 samples. T cells, B-cell-depleted T cells, or PBMCs provided the cDNA or gDNA that served as material.

The assay was immunoSEQ multiplex PCR, and TCRdb's table has in-frame clones only and misses some. The sample has more than 6,500 clones; 75% to 90% are singletons. This clonotype was sampled from a human donor in a cohort sampled during active COVID-19. The sequenced sample was peripheral blood.

The CDR3 coding sequence is TGTGCCAGCAGTTTATTTTACATGTCCTACGAGCAGTACTTC. Its protein product is CASSLFYMSYEQYF. The J gene is TRBJ2-7, the V gene TRBV28; D unresolved. This CDR3 is 14 amino acids long. V lost 1 base and J lost 1, with 8 bases in between. Germline-derived CDR1 and CDR2 are MDHEN and SYDVKM.